The 20 T cell receptor beta chains reported below all come from one sample, sequenced in a study of blood T cell repertoires in COVID-19. TCRdb keeps only in-frame clones here, not all; method: immunoSEQ multiplex PCR. This sample has over 70,000 clones, with roughly 90% found just once. What was sequenced was peripheral blood. The receptors were sampled from a human donor in a cohort sampled during active COVID-19.

The J gene is TRBJ1-2, the V gene TRBV3-1 (or the pseudogene TRBV3-2); TRBD1 matches at 7 bases. The length of the CDR3 is 15 residues. Germline V gene sequence: CDR1 LGHDT, CDR2 YNNKEL (reference sequence). The trim removed 5 bases at V and 5 bases at J, leaving 11 bases unmatched. The CDR3 sequence: CASSSQTTGRYGYTF. The CDR3 DNA sequence: TGTGCCAGCAGCTCCCAGACGACAGGGAGATATGGCTACACCTTC.

The rearrangement uses TRBV5-1 and TRBJ2-1; D possibly corresponds to TRBD1 (6 bases). Trimming pared 6 bases from V and 8 bases from J, leaving 21 bases between. This CDR3 is 15 amino acids long. The V gene's germline CDR1 is SGHRS and CDR2 YFSETQ. The CDR3 region is CASTKTGQIEYEQFF. Written as DNA, the CDR3 is TGCGCCAGCACCAAAACAGGGCAAATCGAGTATGAGCAGTTCTTC.

This sequence joins TRBV5-1 and TRBJ2-1; 8 nucleotides align to TRBD1. The V gene's germline CDR1 is SGHRS and CDR2 YFSETQ. J lost 4 bases, V lost 0 bases, and 6 bases had no gene match. This CDR3 region has 16 residues. Written as DNA, the CDR3 is TGCGCCAGCAGCTTGGCTTCAAGACAGGGGTACAATGAGCAGTTCTTC. Protein sequence: CASSLASRQGYNEQFF.

The rearrangement joins TRBV5-6 to TRBJ2-7, with 7 bases matching TRBD2. V shed 2 bases and J 0 bases; nucleotides not matched to a gene: 5. The CDR3 covers 15 residues. The germline V gene encodes CDR1 SGHDT and CDR2 YYEEEE. CDR3 nucleotides: TGTGCCAGCAGCTTCGCTAGCGGAGCCTCCTACGAGCAGTACTTC. Translated, it gives CASSFASGASYEQYF.

This chain connects TRBV28 to TRBJ2-7, with 8 bases fitting TRBD1. V shed 2 bases, J shed 4 bases, and the junction held 13 bases outside the gene matches. The CDR3 spans 17 residues. Germline CDR1 MDHEN, CDR2 SYDVKM. The CDR3, as DNA: TGTGCCAGCAGTTTAATATTGTTTGGGCAGGGGGCTTACGAGCAGTACTTC. Translated: CASSLILFGQGAYEQYF. The variable domain in full, with the rest retrieved from reference TRBV28 and TRBJ2-7, is DVKVTQSSRYLVKRTGEKVFLECVQDMDHENMFWYRQDPGLGLRLIYFSYDVKMKEKGDIPEGYSVSREKKERFSLILESASTNQTSMYLCASSLILFGQGAYEQYFGPGTRLTVT.

V is TRBV7-9 and J is TRBJ1-2; 11 bases line up with TRBD1. V gave up 1 base and J gave up 6 bases; unmatched junction bases: 7. This CDR3 comprises 16 residues. CDR1 SEHNR and CDR2 FQNEAQ come from the germline V gene (reference sequence). The CDR3 nucleotides are TGTGCCAGCAGCTTAGTGGGGACAGGGGGTAGCGATGGCTACACCTTC. Translation gives CASSLVGTGGSDGYTF.

The chain combines TRBV7-9 with TRBJ1-1; D may be TRBD1 (5 bases). The CDR3 consists of 14 residues. CDR1 is SEHNR and CDR2 is FQNEAQ in the germline V gene (reference sequence). V was shortened by 4 bases and J by 3 bases, with 12 bases between the two germline ends. The CDR3 protein is CASSSQGTYTEAFF. In DNA form, the CDR3 reads TGTGCCAGCAGCTCTCAGGGTACCTACACTGAAGCTTTCTTT.

V is TRBV5-4 and J is TRBJ1-4; 9 bases fit TRBD1. The germline V gene has CDR1 SGHNT and CDR2 YYREEE (reference sequence). The CDR3 sequence is 15 residues long. With V trimmed by 1 base and J by 7 bases, 5 bases remained unmatched. The CDR3 nucleotides are TGTGCCAGCAGCTTGACGGGACAGGGTCGTGAAAAACTGTTTTTT. Its protein product is CASSLTGQGREKLFF.

This clone has a single count. This chain joins TRBV30 and TRBJ1-5; 9 nucleotides match TRBD1. Germline values: CDR1 GTSNPN, CDR2 SVGIG (reference sequence). The V and J ends lost 3 bases and 6 bases, in that order; junction bases with no gene match: 6. The CDR3 sequence is 14 residues long. CDR3 coding DNA: TGTGCCTGGAGCGGAGACAGGGGGACTCAGCCCCAGCATTTT. Its translation is CAWSGDRGTQPQHF.

The chain joins TRBV10-3 to TRBJ2-1; TRBD1 aligns across 7 bases. The CDR3 contains 12 residues. The V gene's germline CDR1 is ENHRY and CDR2 SYGVKD. After removal of 4 bases from V and 6 bases from J, the junction contained 0 bases not matched to a gene. The CDR3 sequence is CAISGDSNEQFF. The CDR3 bases are TGTGCCATCAGTGGGGACAGCAATGAGCAGTTCTTC.

The chain joins TRBV5-8 to TRBJ2-1, with D unclear. V lost 3 bases, J lost 15 bases, and 13 bases lay in between. Germline CDR1 reads SGHTS; CDR2 reads YDEGEE. The CDR3 has 11 amino acids. CDR3 sequence (DNA): TGTGCCAGCAGCTCCCTTGTTCTGTGGTTCTTC. This codes for CASSSLVLWFF.

The CDR3 DNA reads as TGTGCCAGTAGTAAAACGGGACAGGGGACTGAAGCTTTCTTT. Protein sequence: CASSKTGQGTEAFF. This rearrangement joins TRBV19 to TRBJ1-1; 10 nucleotides agree with TRBD1. CDR3 size: 14 residues. Unmatched junction bases numbered 4, after V lost 4 bases and J lost 5 bases. Germline V CDR1 and CDR2: LNHDA, SQIVND (reference sequence).

The chain uses TRBV20-1 and TRBJ1-2; no reliable D call. This CDR3 contains 11 residues. Germline V gene lookup returns CDR1 DFQATT and CDR2 SNEGSKA (reference sequence). The germline V and J ends were trimmed by 4 bases and 7 bases, with 10 bases remaining between them. The CDR3, as DNA: TGCAGTGCTACCCCGAGGCTTGGCTACACCTTC. Protein product: CSATPRLGYTF.

This clone has more than one count but fewer than ten. The V gene is TRBV6-5, the J gene TRBJ1-4; tentatively, D is TRBD1 (5 bases). Germline V lookup: CDR1 MNHEY, CDR2 SVGAGI. Trimming removed 4 bases from V and 3 bases from J, with 12 bases in between. The CDR3 spans 15 residues. The CDR3 region is CASSLSGWPNEKLFF. DNA for the CDR3: TGTGCCAGCAGTTTATCAGGGTGGCCTAATGAAAAACTGTTTTTT.

This clone was seen once. The rearrangement uses TRBV11-1 and TRBJ1-1; possibly TRBD1 for D (6 bases). Germline CDR1 SGHAT, CDR2 FQDESV (reference sequence). V dropped 0 bases and J dropped 3 bases, with 8 bases sitting between them. The CDR3 is 14 residues long. CDR3 DNA: TGTGCCAGCAGCTTAGCGGGGGGGCACACTGAAGCTTTCTTT. Translation gives CASSLAGGHTEAFF.

The chain has TRBV10-3 and TRBJ2-7, with 11 bases fitting TRBD1. The CDR3 spans 17 residues. Losses at the gene ends were 4 bases for V and 5 bases for J; bases not matched to a gene: 13. Per germline, CDR1 ENHRY and CDR2 SYGVKD. CDR3 coding DNA: TGTGCCATCAGTGGCGGGCTCTCTGGGACAGGGGGGAACGAGCAGTACTTC. Translating it yields CAISGGLSGTGGNEQYF.

This chain connects TRBV2 to TRBJ1-5, with D uncertain. CDR1 SNHLY and CDR2 FYNNEI come from the germline V gene. The CDR3 sequence is 14 residues long. Trimming stripped 1 base from V and 4 bases from J, with 8 bases between. This CDR3 reads CASSEDRGNQPQHF. In DNA, the CDR3 is TGTGCCAGCAGTGAAGACCGAGGGAATCAGCCCCAGCATTTT.

This chain connects TRBV27 to TRBJ2-7, with 10 bases matching TRBD1. The CDR3 contains 16 residues. V shed 2 bases, J shed 5 bases, and the junction held 9 bases outside the gene matches. CDR1 is MNHEY and CDR2 is SMNVEV in the germline V gene (reference sequence). CDR3 DNA sequence: TGTGCCAGCAGTTTAAGACGGGACAGGGGCGGCAACGAGCAGTACTTC. Translating gives CASSLRRDRGGNEQYF.

The J gene is TRBJ2-1, the V gene TRBV6-2 or TRBV6-3, with 8 bases lining up with TRBD2. CDR3 length: 16 amino acids. Germline V lookup: CDR1 MNHEY, CDR2 SVGEGT. J lost 1 base, V lost 4 bases, and 6 bases had no gene match. The DNA for the CDR3 is TGTGCCAGCAGTTTTACTGGCGGGGGGTCCTACAATGAGCAGTTCTTC. It encodes CASSFTGGGSYNEQFF.

In this sample, this clone turned up once. The genes are TRBV9 and TRBJ1-4; D not resolved. Germline CDR1 and CDR2: SGDLS and YYNGEE. CDR3 length: 19 residues. The V and J ends lost 4 bases and 7 bases respectively, with 29 bases between them. This CDR3 is CASSSGFGEGGVLGEKLFF. The CDR3 nucleotides are TGTGCCAGCAGCTCCGGATTCGGGGAGGGAGGAGTTCTGGGTGAAAAACTGTTTTTT.